The text below deals with one TCR beta chain. Its target is unknown. This sample stems from a study of graft-versus-host responses after intestinal transplantation. Germline CDR1 is MNHEY and CDR2 is SVGAGI. The CDR3 runs 14 residues. V lost 5 bases to trimming and J lost 5 bases; unmatched junction nucleotides: 1. The data were produced by immunoSEQ multiplex PCR, yet TCRdb's version contains in-frame clones alone and is incomplete. Among tens of thousands of clones listed, roughly 92% were seen once. The chain uses TRBV6-5 and TRBJ2-5; 14 bases are a match to TRBD2. Sequenced material: unstimulated CD4+ T cells sorted from spleen or lymph node cells, taken before intestinal transplant. The TCR originated in a human donor who received an intestinal transplant. CDR3 region: CASSRTSGRETQYF. CDR3 DNA sequence: TGTGCCAGCAGTCGGACTAGCGGGAGGGAGACCCAGTACTTC.